This entry lists 28 T cell receptor beta chains sequenced from one sample in a study of OX40 agonist ivuxolimab in advanced cancers. Library preparation was by the immunoSEQ multiplex PCR assay. TCRdb mirrors the immuneACCESS table, restricted to in-frame sequences. Some clones are absent from its copies; in checked studies, under half trace to an unresolved V gene, and the reason for the others is unknown. The sample has some 70,000 clones on record, 75% to 90% of them singletons. Roughly 3% of the sample rests with the top ten. Sample: CD4+ or CD8+ T cells sorted from blood, taken in a trial of the OX40 agonist ivuxolimab. These receptor sequences come from an adult with an advanced solid tumor such as melanoma, head and neck, liver or kidney cancer.

V and J are TRBV5-5 and TRBJ1-5; maybe TRBD1 (6 bases). The CDR3 runs 15 residues. Germline-derived CDR1 and CDR2 are SGHKS and YYEKEE (reference sequence). Between the trimmed V and J ends, which lost 4 bases and 3 bases, there was a span of 14 bases. The chain's CDR3 is CASSGGQGPNQPQHF. The CDR3 coding sequence is TGTGCCAGCAGCGGGGGACAAGGACCCAATCAGCCCCAGCATTTT.

V gene TRBV5-1 combines with J gene TRBJ1-5; D unclear. Trimming shortened V by 2 bases and J by 3 bases, and 15 bases separated the two germline ends. This CDR3 is built from 16 residues. CDR1 and CDR2 from the germline V gene are SGHRS and YFSETQ. The CDR3 reads CASSFTGMGSNQPQHF. CDR3 bases: TGCGCCAGCAGCTTTACTGGTATGGGATCCAATCAGCCCCAGCATTTT.

The rearrangement joins TRBV7-2 to TRBJ2-1, with TRBD1 matching over 7 bases. Trimming took 5 bases from V and 0 from J; bases not matched to a gene: 4. Per germline, CDR1 SGHTA and CDR2 FQGNSA. The CDR3 has 15 amino acids. The CDR3 DNA reads TGTGCCAGCAGCCGGACAGGAGACTCCTACAATGAGCAGTTCTTC. This gives the protein CASSRTGDSYNEQFF.

CDR3 in amino acids: CASSSTTGGTDTQYF. In nucleotides, the CDR3 is TGTGCCAGCAGCTCAACGACCGGGGGGACAGATACGCAGTATTTT. The chain has TRBV7-3 and TRBJ2-3; 7 bases line up with TRBD2. This CDR3 is 15 amino acids long. J was trimmed by 3 bases and V by 4 bases; bases with no gene match: 7. The germline V gene encodes CDR1 SGHTA and CDR2 FQGTGA.

The gene calls are TRBV7-2 and TRBJ2-3; D remains ambiguous. V was shortened by 5 bases and J by 0 bases, with 9 bases between the two germline ends. The CDR3 has 14 residues. Germline values: CDR1 SGHTA, CDR2 FQGNSA. The CDR3 sequence is CASSPRPSTDTQYF. The CDR3 coding sequence is TGTGCCAGCAGCCCCCGACCGAGCACAGATACGCAGTATTTT.

This clone has a single count. The chain joins TRBV6-1 to TRBJ2-5; either TRBD1 or TRBD2 may supply D (6 bases each). The germline V gene encodes CDR1 MNHNS and CDR2 SASEGT. The V end was cut by 10 bases, the J end by 4 bases, with 22 bases between. The CDR3 loop spans 15 amino acids. The CDR3 DNA follows: TGTGCCACCAACCCGGGGGCTGTTGCGGGAGAGACCCAGTACTTC. This sequence encodes CATNPGAVAGETQYF.

This clone was observed a handful of times. The chain carries TRBV19 and TRBJ1-5, with a tentative D call TRBD1 (5 bases). Trimming cost V 5 bases and J 6 bases, with 14 bases left between them. This CDR3 region has 14 residues. Germline values: CDR1 LNHDA, CDR2 SQIVND (reference sequence). This chain's CDR3 is CASSSQGSGQPQHF. The CDR3, as DNA: TGTGCCAGTAGTTCGCAGGGTTCTGGTCAGCCCCAGCATTTT. Based on the CDR3 plus reference TRBV19 and TRBJ1-5, the full variable domain is DGGITQSPKYLFRKEGQNVTLSCEQNLNHDAMYWYRQDPGQGLRLIYYSQIVNDFQKGDIAEGYSVSREKKESFPLTVTSAQKNPTAFYLCASSSQGSGQPQHFGDGTRLSIL.

This clone is large within its sample. The rearrangement uses TRBV5-5 and TRBJ1-5; 9 nucleotides line up with TRBD1. This CDR3 is 17 amino acids long. J lost 2 bases, V lost 4 bases, and 10 bases had no gene match. Germline values: CDR1 SGHKS, CDR2 YYEKEE (reference sequence). As DNA, the CDR3 is TGTGCCAGCAGCGGAACAACAGGGGGCTTGGGCAATCAGCCCCAGCATTTT. It specifies CASSGTTGGLGNQPQHF.

The chain joins TRBV7-2 to TRBJ2-3, with 10 bases that match TRBD2. V was clipped by 2 bases and J by 13 bases; unmatched bases: 3. In germline, CDR1 is SGHTA, CDR2 FQGNSA. The length of the CDR3 is 12 residues. The CDR3 protein is CASSLSGGAEYF. CDR3 DNA sequence: TGTGCCAGCAGCTTAAGCGGGGGGGCGGAGTATTTT.

This chain links TRBV7-3 with TRBJ2-2, with 7 bases identical to TRBD1. Losses at the gene ends were 5 bases for V and 3 bases for J; bases not matched to a gene: 6. The germline CDR1 and CDR2 sequences are SGHTA and FQGTGA. The length of the CDR3 is 15 residues. The CDR3 DNA reads as TGTGCCAGCAGCGCACAGGGGTTTTACACCGGGGAGCTGTTTTTT. Translated: CASSAQGFYTGELFF. The full variable domain, its missing parts supplied by reference TRBV7-3 and TRBJ2-2, is GAGVSQTPSNKVTEKGKYVELRCDPISGHTALYWYRQSLGQGPEFLIYFQGTGAADDSGLPNDRFFAVRPEGSVSTLKIQRTERGDSAVYLCASSAQGFYTGELFFGEGSRLTVL.

The V and J genes are TRBV7-2 and TRBJ2-5; 7 bases are shared with TRBD1. The CDR3 is 14 amino acids. V lost 5 bases and J lost 4; bases outside the gene matches: 7. The germline gives CDR1 SGHTA, CDR2 FQGNSA. The chain's CDR3 is CASSGTVGRETQYF. The CDR3 nucleotides read TGTGCCAGCAGCGGGACAGTGGGGAGAGAGACCCAGTACTTC.

The rearrangement joins TRBV19 to TRBJ1-5, with D possibly matching TRBD1 (5 bases). Germline values: CDR1 LNHDA, CDR2 SQIVND (reference sequence). Trimming removed 5 bases at V and 4 bases at J, with 12 bases between. This CDR3 is 14 amino acids long. The CDR3, as DNA: TGTGCCAGTAGTCTCGACAGTACGAATCAGCCCCAGCATTTT. Its translation is CASSLDSTNQPQHF.

The V call is TRBV11-2, the J call TRBJ2-1; D is possibly TRBD2 (6 bases). V was trimmed by 1 base and J by 2 bases, leaving 6 bases between them. The CDR3 loop spans 14 amino acids. CDR1 SGHAT and CDR2 FQNNGV come from the germline V gene. CDR3 bases: TGTGCCAGCAGCTTAGCGGGGGCCTACAATGAGCAGTTCTTC. As protein: CASSLAGAYNEQFF.

Turning to this clone: Other DNA variants within this sample encode the same CDR3. The J gene is TRBJ2-5, the V gene TRBV5-1, with 7 bases fitting TRBD2. V lost 0 bases to trimming and J lost 1 base; unmatched junction nucleotides: 0. The germline V gene encodes CDR1 SGHRS and CDR2 YFSETQ. The CDR3 totals 14 residues. CDR3 amino acids: CASSLGGGQETQYF. The CDR3 DNA reads as TGCGCCAGCAGCTTGGGCGGGGGCCAAGAGACCCAGTACTTC.

The chain has TRBV6-1 and TRBJ1-4, with a tentative D call TRBD1 (5 bases). The V end was cut by 7 bases, the J end by 7 bases, with 10 bases between. This CDR3 is 12 amino acids long. Germline CDR1 reads MNHNS; CDR2 reads SASEGT. CDR3 region: CASTRDFEKLFF. CDR3 DNA: TGTGCCAGCACCAGGGACTTTGAAAAACTGTTTTTT.

The V call is TRBV5-1, the J call TRBJ1-5; 8 nucleotides align to TRBD1. V shed 2 bases, J shed 7 bases, and the junction held 8 bases outside the gene matches. The CDR3 extends over 15 amino acids. The germline V gene has CDR1 SGHRS and CDR2 YFSETQ. CDR3 residues: CASSLGTGVLQPQHF. The CDR3 DNA reads as TGCGCCAGCAGCTTAGGGACAGGCGTTCTCCAGCCCCAGCATTTT.

The CDR3 is CASSPFIYGTVSSGANVLTF. CDR3 nucleotides: TGTGCCAGCAGCCCCTTCATATATGGGACGGTATCCTCTGGGGCCAACGTCCTGACTTTC. V gene TRBV14 combines with J gene TRBJ2-6, with D perhaps given as TRBD1 or TRBD2 (5 bases each). V shed 4 bases and J shed 0 bases, with 22 bases lying between them. The CDR3 runs to 20 residues. The germline V gene has CDR1 SGHDN and CDR2 FVKESK.

In nucleotides, the CDR3 is TGTGCCAGCAGATTCGGGACGGAGGAAAAACTGTTTTTT. As protein: CASRFGTEEKLFF. The V call is TRBV5-4, the J call TRBJ1-4, with D possibly TRBD1 on 5 matching bases. The germline V gene has CDR1 SGHNT and CDR2 YYREEE (reference sequence). Trimming removed 5 bases at V and 8 bases at J, with 13 bases between. CDR3 length equals 13 residues.

This chain uses TRBV12-5 with TRBJ1-1; D not resolved. Looked up from germline, CDR1 is LGHNT and CDR2 is FRNRAP. V was clipped by 2 bases and J by 4 bases, with 8 bases between them. The CDR3 totals 13 residues. The CDR3 DNA is TGTGCTAGTGGTTTGTCCCTGACCACTGAAGCTTTCTTT. Its protein is CASGLSLTTEAFF.

V and J are TRBV7-2 and TRBJ2-7, with D possibly TRBD2 on 6 matching bases. Germline V lookup: CDR1 SGHTA, CDR2 FQGNSA. The CDR3 consists of 15 residues. V gave up 2 bases and J gave up 2 bases, with 13 bases separating them. This CDR3 reads CASSLSRGLAYEQYF. The CDR3, as DNA: TGTGCCAGCAGCTTAAGTCGGGGGTTGGCCTACGAGCAGTACTTC.

The rearrangement links TRBV28 to TRBJ1-1; D unresolved. V dropped 6 bases and J dropped 0 bases, with 5 bases sitting between them. The CDR3 covers 12 residues. The germline gives CDR1 MDHEN, CDR2 SYDVKM. The CDR3 DNA reads as TGTGCCAGCAGAGGAGTGAACACTGAAGCTTTCTTT. As protein: CASRGVNTEAFF.

This chain joins TRBV5-1 and TRBJ1-6, with D possibly being TRBD1 (6 bases). Trimming shortened V by 0 bases and J by 8 bases, and 6 bases separated the two germline ends. In germline, CDR1 is SGHRS, CDR2 YFSETQ. This CDR3 has 13 amino acids. CDR3 amino acids: CASSLDRDSPLHF. CDR3 coding DNA: TGCGCCAGCAGCTTGGACAGGGATTCACCCCTCCACTTT. The entire variable domain, with the rest obtained from reference TRBV5-1 and TRBJ1-6, is as follows: KAGVTQTPRYLIKTRGQQVTLSCSPISGHRSVSWYQQTPGQGLQFLFEYFSETQRNKGNFPGRFSGRQFSNSRSEMNVSTLELGDSALYLCASSLDRDSPLHFGNGTRLTVT.

The chain uses TRBV18 and TRBJ1-5; a possible D gene is TRBD1 (6 bases). Germline loops: CDR1 KGHSH, CDR2 LQKENI. The CDR3 has 15 amino acids. Trimming left V 3 bases short and J 7 bases short, with 16 bases between. CDR3 residues: CASSPFQQGDQPQHF. Here the CDR3 DNA reads TGTGCCAGCTCACCGTTTCAACAGGGAGACCAGCCCCAGCATTTT. Full variable domain (rest looked up from reference TRBV18 and TRBJ1-5): NAGVMQNPRHLVRRRGQEARLRCSPMKGHSHVYWYRQLPEEGLKFMVYLQKENIIDESGMPKERFSAEFPKEGPSILRIQQVVRGDSAAYFCASSPFQQGDQPQHFGDGTRLSIL.

The J gene is TRBJ2-7, the V gene TRBV5-1; the D gene could be TRBD1 or TRBD2 (5 bases each). The CDR3 is 14 residues long. The V and J ends lost 5 bases and 0 bases respectively, with 12 bases between them. Germline lookup yields CDR1 SGHRS and CDR2 YFSETQ. This chain's CDR3 is CASSLSGRSYEQYF. The CDR3 DNA reads as TGCGCCAGCAGTCTATCGGGGCGCTCCTACGAGCAGTACTTC.

The chain combines TRBV19 with TRBJ1-2, with D perhaps TRBD1 (5 bases). The CDR3 has 14 residues. The germline CDR1 and CDR2 sequences are LNHDA and SQIVND (reference sequence). Trimming removed 5 bases from V and 4 bases from J, with 14 bases in between. DNA for the CDR3: TGTGCCAGTAGTGCACCTCAGGGTCCCTATGGCTACACCTTC. Translated, it gives CASSAPQGPYGYTF.

Worth noting for this clone: Other DNA sequences from this sample encode an identical CDR3 as well. This rearrangement joins TRBV6-1 to TRBJ2-3; D unresolved. V dropped 3 bases and J dropped 0 bases, with 10 bases sitting between them. CDR1 and CDR2 from the germline V gene are MNHNS and SASEGT. The CDR3 loop spans 15 amino acids. CDR3 bases: TGTGCCAGCAGTGACTCCTCCTCTAGCACAGATACGCAGTATTTT. This codes for CASSDSSSSTDTQYF.

The chain couples TRBV7-3 to TRBJ1-1; D might be TRBD1 (5 bases). The CDR3 consists of 15 residues. Germline V gene data show CDR1 as SGHTA and CDR2 as FQGTGA. The ends were cut back, 4 bases at V and 1 base at J, with 13 bases in the middle. CDR3: CASSSFDSQNTEAFF. CDR3 bases: TGTGCCAGCAGCTCTTTCGACAGTCAGAACACTGAAGCTTTCTTT.

J is TRBJ2-3 and V is TRBV18, with no clear D. V lost 2 bases, J lost 5 bases, and 5 bases lay in between. The CDR3 covers 12 residues. CDR1 is KGHSH, CDR2 LQKENI, per germline. In DNA form, the CDR3 reads TGTGCCAGCTCACCAATGGGAGATACGCAGTATTTT. Translating it yields CASSPMGDTQYF.